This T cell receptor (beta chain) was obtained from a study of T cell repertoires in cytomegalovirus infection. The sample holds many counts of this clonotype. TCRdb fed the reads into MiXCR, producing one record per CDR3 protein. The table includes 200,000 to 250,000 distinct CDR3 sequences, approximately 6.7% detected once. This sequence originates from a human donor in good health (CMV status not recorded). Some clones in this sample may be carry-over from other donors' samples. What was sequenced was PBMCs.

DNA for the CDR3: TGCAGTGCTAGAGAACAGGGGCCTCAAGTTCAGTACTTC. It encodes CSAREQGPQVQYF. The J gene is TRBJ2-4, the V gene TRBV20-1, with 7 bases that match TRBD1. J was trimmed by 11 bases and V by 0 bases; bases with no gene match: 7. Per germline, CDR1 DFQATT and CDR2 SNEGSKA (reference sequence). The CDR3 covers 13 residues.